The 22 T cell receptor beta chains in this list originate from one sample, sequenced in a study of cytomegalovirus exposure and HLA in healthy donors. Clones were sequenced by immunoSEQ multiplex PCR, and TCRdb holds only the in-frame ones, with some missing. This table holds over 50,000 clones, almost 97% found once. Sequences were obtained from PBMCs. The origin of the receptors is a woman between 18 and 29 years old in good health and CMV-seronegative.

A few counts support this clone. V gene TRBV21-1 combines with J gene TRBJ2-7; the table's D call, TRBD2, has no DNA check behind it. TRBV21-1 is reported as a pseudogene. The CDR3 covers 15 residues. DNA for the CDR3: TGTGCCAGCAGCCCCGGCGAGGGCCGGTCCTACGAGCAGTACTTC. The encoded protein is CASSPGEGRSYEQYF.

This clone appeared once. CDR3 residues: CASSLGLAGAPYNEQFF. The CDR3 region has the DNA TGTGCCAGCAGTCTCGGACTAGCGGGAGCTCCTTACAATGAGCAGTTCTTC. The V gene is TRBV28, the J gene TRBJ2-1; 13 bases are a match to TRBD2. With 5 bases clipped from V and 4 bases from J, the junction kept 8 bases outside the gene matches. This CDR3 has 17 residues. The germline gives CDR1 MDHEN, CDR2 SYDVKM.

This clone was counted a single time. J is TRBJ2-5 and V is TRBV7-2, with D unresolved. V was clipped by 5 bases and J by 5 bases, with 9 bases between them. Germline assignment: CDR1 SGHTA and CDR2 FQGNSA. This CDR3 region has 12 residues. In DNA form, the CDR3 reads TGTGCCAGCAGCGCCCTCGGGGAGACCCAGTACTTC. This gives the protein CASSALGETQYF.

This clone has just one count. The rearrangement uses TRBV4-3 and TRBJ2-1; D is possibly TRBD2 (5 bases). The CDR3 is made up of 13 amino acids. Germline-derived CDR1 and CDR2 are LGHNA and YSLEER. The V end lost 2 bases, the J end lost 5 bases, and 7 bases lay between the germline ends. As DNA, the CDR3 is TGCGCCAGCAGCCAAAGCGGAAACAATGAGCAGTTCTTC. Translation: CASSQSGNNEQFF.

This chain links TRBV19 with TRBJ1-3; TRBD1 might be the D (6 bases). V lost 9 bases to trimming and J lost 0 bases, with 9 bases between them. Germline lookup yields CDR1 LNHDA and CDR2 SQIVND (reference sequence). This CDR3 contains 13 residues. The CDR3 region has the DNA TGTGCCAGCGCACAGGGCTCTGGAAACACCATATATTTT. It is translated as CASAQGSGNTIYF.

The V call is TRBV18, the J call TRBJ1-1; 7 positions agree with TRBD1. CDR3 length equals 16 residues. CDR1 is KGHSH, CDR2 LQKENI, per germline. J was trimmed by 0 bases and V by 5 bases; bases with no gene match: 9. DNA for the CDR3: TGTGCCAGCTCAACGAGCATAGGGACAGTGAACACTGAAGCTTTCTTT. It specifies CASSTSIGTVNTEAFF.

CDR3 amino acids: CASSLVGRQGFGAFF. The CDR3 DNA reads as TGTGCCAGCAGCTTAGTGGGTCGGCAGGGGTTTGGGGCTTTCTTT. V gene TRBV11-3 combines with J gene TRBJ1-1; TRBD1 might be the D (6 bases). Germline CDR1 and CDR2: SGHNT and YENEEA. The CDR3 covers 15 residues. V dropped 1 base and J dropped 11 bases, with 20 bases sitting between them.

CDR3 sequence (DNA): TGTGCCAGCAGAAACAGGGATCGGAATGAGCAGTTCTTC. Encoded protein: CASRNRDRNEQFF. This chain connects TRBV6-6 to TRBJ2-1, with D maybe TRBD1 (6 bases). The CDR3 has 13 amino acids. CDR1 and CDR2 (germline): MNHNY, SVGAGI (reference sequence). V was pared by 6 bases and J by 7 bases, with 13 bases between.

The V gene is TRBV5-1, the J gene TRBJ2-1, with D maybe TRBD1 (5 bases). Trimming took 0 bases from V and 1 from J, leaving 8 bases between them. Germline V gene data show CDR1 as SGHRS and CDR2 as YFSETQ. The CDR3 loop spans 15 amino acids. The CDR3 loop is CASSLEGWSYNEQFF. The CDR3 bases are TGCGCCAGCAGCTTGGAGGGGTGGTCCTACAATGAGCAGTTCTTC.

The J gene is TRBJ2-3, the V gene TRBV6-1; TRBD2 matches at 8 bases. Trimming took 10 bases from V and 1 from J; bases not matched to a gene: 10. The germline V gene has CDR1 MNHNS and CDR2 SASEGT. The CDR3 contains 15 residues. CDR3 amino acids: CATKRGGIGTDTQYF. The CDR3 nucleotides are TGTGCCACAAAACGGGGGGGGATTGGCACAGATACGCAGTATTTT.

V is TRBV10-3 and J is TRBJ2-7, with 7 bases fitting TRBD2. The junction had 8 bases not matched to a gene; V was cut back by 7 bases and J by 2 bases. The germline CDR1 and CDR2 sequences are ENHRY and SYGVKD. This CDR3 contains 14 residues. CDR3 in amino acids: CAIILSGNTYEQYF. The CDR3 DNA follows: TGTGCCATCATCCTCAGCGGGAATACCTACGAGCAGTACTTC.

The V gene is TRBV5-6, the J gene TRBJ2-4; 7 nucleotides line up with TRBD1. Germline V gene data show CDR1 as SGHDT and CDR2 as YYEEEE. V was pared by 5 bases and J by 3 bases, with 5 bases of the junction left unmatched. The CDR3 contains 14 residues. The CDR3 protein is CASREYRGKNIQYF. CDR3 DNA sequence: TGTGCCAGCAGGGAATACAGGGGCAAAAACATTCAGTACTTC.

V gene TRBV7-3 combines with J gene TRBJ1-5; no reliable D call. V was clipped by 11 bases and J by 3 bases, with 11 bases between them. This CDR3 spans 12 amino acids. The germline CDR1 and CDR2 sequences are SGHTA and FQGTGA. CDR3 residues: CARGRTNQPQHF. The CDR3 DNA reads as TGTGCCCGAGGGCGGACCAATCAGCCCCAGCATTTT.

The chain couples TRBV7-9 to TRBJ2-3, with TRBD2 matching 10 bases. Germline V CDR1 and CDR2: SEHNR, FQNEAQ (reference sequence). The CDR3 covers 15 residues. The V gene end was trimmed by 5 bases and the J gene end by 4 bases; junction bases not matched to a gene: 6. As DNA, the CDR3 is TGTGCCAGCAGCCCGAGCGGGAGGGTCGCAGATACGCAGTATTTT. Its protein product is CASSPSGRVADTQYF.

In the case of this clone: One end of the junction does not line up with germline, which may come from a read error. The chain employs TRBV30 and TRBJ2-7; 9 positions match TRBD1. CDR3 size: 13 residues. Germline V lookup: CDR1 GTSNPN, CDR2 SVGIG (reference sequence). CDR3 residues: CAWDRGGSHEQYF. The CDR3 DNA reads TGTGCCTGGGACAGGGGGGGCTCCCACGAGCAGTACTTC.

The rearrangement uses TRBV13 and TRBJ2-5; 12 nucleotides match TRBD2. The CDR3 length is 15 residues. The V segment lost 4 bases and the J segment 4 bases; nucleotides outside the gene matches: 4. Per germline, CDR1 PRHDT and CDR2 FYEKMQ (reference sequence). CDR3 bases: TGTGCCAGCAGCTCGGGGACTAGCGGGTCAGAGACCCAGTACTTC. It yields the protein CASSSGTSGSETQYF. The whole variable domain, filled in from reference TRBV13 and TRBJ2-5, reads AAGVIQSPRHLIKEKRETATLKCYPIPRHDTVYWYQQGPGQDPQFLISFYEKMQSDKGSIPDRFSAQQFSDYHSELNMSSLELGDSALYFCASSSGTSGSETQYFGPGTRLLVL.

V gene TRBV6-6 combines with J gene TRBJ1-5; 7 positions agree with TRBD1. CDR1 and CDR2 (germline): MNHNY, SVGAGI (reference sequence). The junction had 7 bases not matched to a gene; V was cut back by 2 bases and J by 15 bases. The CDR3 is 12 amino acids. Here the CDR3 DNA reads TGTGCCAGCAGTTACGGGACAGACGCCCGGCATTTT. As protein: CASSYGTDARHF.

The chain links TRBV11-3 to TRBJ2-7; D is uncertain. This CDR3 has 14 amino acids. Between the trimmed V and J ends, which lost 1 base and 0 bases, there was a span of 7 bases. Germline assignment: CDR1 SGHNT and CDR2 YENEEA. The CDR3 nucleotides are TGTGCCAGCAGCTTAGCGCCAGGCTCCTACGAGCAGTACTTC. Translation: CASSLAPGSYEQYF.

The gene calls are TRBV6-5 and TRBJ1-3, with D maybe TRBD1 (5 bases). Trimming pared 4 bases from V and 8 bases from J, leaving 12 bases between. Germline V gene data show CDR1 as MNHEY and CDR2 as SVGAGI. The CDR3 has 13 residues. The CDR3 coding sequence is TGTGCCAGCAGTTGGGCCCAAGGGGACACCATATATTTT. This encodes CASSWAQGDTIYF.

The V and J genes are TRBV29-1 and TRBJ2-2; the match to TRBD2 covers 10 bases. J gave up 4 bases and V 7 bases, and 3 bases lay outside the gene matches. The CDR3 sequence is 13 residues long. Germline CDR1 is SQVTM and CDR2 is ANQGSEA. CDR3 region: CSARTSGTGELFF. The DNA for the CDR3 is TGCAGCGCCAGGACTAGCGGCACCGGGGAGCTGTTTTTT.

V usage is TRBV21-1 and J usage is TRBJ2-7; the table calls TRBD1, which could not be checked here. TRBV21-1 is a pseudogene. The CDR3 has 15 amino acids. The CDR3 spells CASSKGDTSSYEQYF. For the CDR3, the DNA is TGTGCCAGCAGCAAAGGGGACACCAGCTCCTACGAGCAGTACTTC.

V gene TRBV4-3 combines with J gene TRBJ2-1; 10 positions agree with TRBD2. J lost 9 bases, V lost 2 bases, and 13 bases had no gene match. CDR3 size: 17 residues. Germline CDR1 and CDR2: LGHNA and YSLEER. The CDR3 protein is CASSQRGTSGTRGEQFF. CDR3 nucleotides: TGCGCCAGCAGCCAACGTGGAACTAGCGGGACTCGGGGTGAGCAGTTCTTC.